This T cell receptor (beta chain) was recovered during a study of blood T cell repertoires in COVID-19. About the research overall: Italy, Spain and the United States were the sources of the convalescent and acute COVID-19 samples.

Recruitment covered under 25 US areas and drew participants whose ages spanned about 18 to 90 years. The study assigned cohorts using participant-reported clinical history. The CDR3 has 16 residues. Per the germline V gene, CDR1 is SGHRS and CDR2 is YFSETQ. V lost 0 bases and J 1 base, leaving 8 bases between the germline ends. Clones were read by immunoSEQ multiplex PCR, and TCRdb kept only the in-frame ones, dropping some. The table shows around 300,000 clones, with almost 90% occurring only once. The source is a woman aged 18 to 35 with acute COVID-19. Sample: PBMCs or T cells enriched from blood (not recorded which). The chain couples TRBV5-1 to TRBJ2-6; D might be TRBD1 (5 bases). For the CDR3, the DNA is TGCGCCAGCAGCTTGGTAGCAGGGTCTGGGGCCAACGTCCTGACTTTC. As protein: CASSLVAGSGANVLTF.